The clone carrying this T cell receptor (beta chain) was counted at least ten times. Its target is not known. The conserved phenylalanine or tryptophan normally closing the CDR3 is absent here, so this likely arose from a read error. No DNA is shown, since the ends of the CDR3 on it are uncertain; the CDR3 is the one TCRdb lists. With termini counted, the CDR3 has 13 amino acids. The germline V gene encodes CDR1 SGDLS and CDR2 YYNGEE. This sample was included in a study of early T cells in non-severe SARS-CoV-2 infection. Across the whole study: From unsorted whole blood, bulk RNA was sequenced, and the chains remained unpaired. Study-wide findings and caveats: Database matching using VDJdb favored anti-spike CD8 responses, with private and CD4 specificities left missing.

The protocol attached unique molecular identifiers to individual cDNA molecules. Via MiXCR, TCRdb re-called the 5' RACE reads, giving one row per CDR3 protein. This table holds tens of thousands of distinct CDR3 sequences, roughly 5.8% found once. The chain joins TRBV9 to TRBJ2-1; TRBD2, the table's D call, was not compared with the DNA. The sequenced sample consisted of whole blood. The receptor was derived from an adult who was a healthcare worker with PCR-confirmed SARS-CoV-2 infection or an uninfected control (not recorded which). CDR3 sequence: CASRDKAGGPVLC.